The rows below give T cell receptor beta chains drawn from one sample of a study of T-cell memory formation after mild COVID-19. TCRdb used MiXCR to reprocess the 5' RACE reads, holding one entry per CDR3 protein. The sample carries roughly 35,000 distinct CDR3 sequences, 7.7% recorded once. Sequencing was performed on PBMCs or a T cell subset sorted from them (not recorded which). Receptors were obtained from a man between 18 and 29 years old who had mild COVID-19 (a few samples of this study predate the infection). Cell type and time point are not known. Both conserved end residues are part of each CDR3. D genes are given only for firm matches. Clone sizes are given selectively: once, few, many, or a class where the clone is expanded.

j_gene | d_gene | abundance | v_gene | CDR3nt | CDR3aa
TRBJ2-4 | TRBD2 | many | TRBV7-2 | TGTGCCAGCAGCTTTAGCGGGGGGGCCCAAAACATTCAGTACTTC | CASSFSGGAQNIQYF
TRBJ2-3 | - | - | TRBV15 | TGTGCCACCAGCAGATTTAGGGTAGATACGCAGTATTTT | CATSRFRVDTQYF
TRBJ2-1 | TRBD2 | many | TRBV7-6 | TGTGCCAGCAGCTTAGGACTAGCGGACAACAATGAGCAGTTCTTC | CASSLGLADNNEQFF
TRBJ1-6 | - | - | TRBV7-9 | TGTGCCAGCGGCTCCAACAGGGAACGCCGGGTCCCCCTCCACTTT | CASGSNRERRVPLHF
TRBJ2-5 | - | many | TRBV5-4 | TGTGCCAGCAGCCATTGGACAGTCCAAGAGACCCAGTACTTC | CASSHWTVQETQYF
TRBJ1-5 | - | medium-sized | TRBV20-1 | TGCAGTGCTAGAGACAGCGGAAATCAGCCCCAGCATTTT | CSARDSGNQPQHF
TRBJ1-2 | - | few | TRBV14 | TGTGCCAGCAGTGACAGAAGTATGAACTATGGCTACACCTTC | CASSDRSMNYGYTF
TRBJ2-3 | - | many | TRBV6-4 | TGTGCCAGCAGTGCGGTGGGAGGCGGAGGCCAAGATACGCAGTATTTT | CASSAVGGGGQDTQYF
TRBJ2-1 | TRBD2 | many | TRBV19 | TGTGCCAGTAGTAAGACTAGCGGCTCCTACAATGAGCAGTTCTTC | CASSKTSGSYNEQFF
TRBJ2-2 | - | many | TRBV3-1 | TGTGCCAGCAGTCCGACCGTGTCCACGAACACCGGGGAGCTGTTTTTT | CASSPTVSTNTGELFF
TRBJ2-3 | - | many | TRBV7-9 | TGTGCCAGCAGCTTGGTTGGGGTTTCAGATACGCAGTATTTT | CASSLVGVSDTQYF
TRBJ2-3 | - | many | TRBV7-3 | TGTGCCAGCAGCCTTGTCCACACCGATACGCAGTATTTT | CASSLVHTDTQYF
TRBJ1-4 | TRBD1 | many | TRBV14 | TGTGCCAGCAGCCCGGGGACAGGGGGAGAAAAACTGTTTTTT | CASSPGTGGEKLFF
TRBJ2-3 | TRBD2 | many | TRBV6-1 | TGTGCCAGCAGTCATAGCGGGGGGAGCACAGATACGCAGTATTTT | CASSHSGGSTDTQYF
TRBJ1-1 | - | once | TRBV4-1 | TGCGCCAGCAGCCAAGAGGCATTGAGCATTGGCCACGTACCGAGGGACACTGAAGCTTTCTTT | CASSQEALSIGHVPRDTEAFF
TRBJ2-1 | - | - | TRBV12-3/TRBV12-4 | TGTGACAGCAGTTTAGGTAACAATGAGCAGCTCTTC | CDSSLGNNEQLF
TRBJ2-1 | TRBD2 | - | TRBV27 | TGTGCCAGCGGGTCCTCTAGCGGGGGGGCTTGGAATGAGCAGTTCTTC | CASGSSSGGAWNEQFF
TRBJ2-1 | - | many | TRBV7-2 | TGTGCCAGCAGCTTTCAACCGGACATCTATAGTGAGCAGTTCTTC | CASSFQPDIYSEQFF
TRBJ1-4 | - | few | TRBV6-2/TRBV6-3 | TGTGCCAGCAGTTACCGGGTCCCGAGCGAAAAACTGTTTTTT | CASSYRVPSEKLFF
TRBJ2-3 | - | many | TRBV20-1 | TGCAGTGCTAGTCCCCTAGCAGATACGCAGTATTTT | CSASPLADTQYF
TRBJ2-5 | - | many | TRBV4-2 | TGTGCCAGCAGCCGGCAGGCACGGGACTCCGATCGAGGGGAGACCCAGTACTTC | CASSRQARDSDRGETQYF
TRBJ1-1 | - | many | TRBV4-2 | TGTGCCAGCAGCCAAGTGAGGGTATTCGGCACTGAAGCTTTCTTT | CASSQVRVFGTEAFF